These 13 T cell receptor beta chains originate from one sample sequenced in a study of blood T cell repertoires in COVID-19. Sequenced by immunoSEQ multiplex PCR; TCRdb stores in-frame clones only, minus some. The sample contains roughly 250,000 clones, 87% of which appear only once. Material: peripheral blood. The receptors derive from a man aged 55-75 years who had recovered from COVID-19.

The J gene is TRBJ2-2, the V gene TRBV5-1, with D unresolved. CDR3 length: 15 residues. CDR1 is SGHRS, CDR2 YFSETQ, per germline. The V end was cut by 5 bases, the J end by 4 bases, with 15 bases between. CDR3 sequence: CASRNDIVPTGELFF. CDR3 nucleotide sequence: TGCGCCAGCAGAAATGACATTGTGCCCACCGGGGAGCTGTTTTTT.

The rearrangement links TRBV27 to TRBJ2-3, with D possibly matching TRBD1 (6 bases). V was pared by 5 bases and J by 8 bases, with 11 bases between. The germline gives CDR1 MNHEY, CDR2 SMNVEV (reference sequence). The CDR3 is 12 amino acids. Written as DNA, the CDR3 is TGTGCCAGCAGTCCACAGGGTGGTACGCAGTATTTT. Residues: CASSPQGGTQYF.

V is TRBV19 and J is TRBJ1-6, with D tentatively TRBD1 (6 bases). The CDR3 runs 16 residues. V lost 1 base and J lost 6, with 13 bases in between. CDR1 is LNHDA and CDR2 is SQIVND in the germline V gene (reference sequence). CDR3 sequence: CASSIGSGQFNSPLHF. The CDR3, as DNA: TGTGCCAGTAGTATAGGGAGCGGACAGTTTAATTCACCCCTCCACTTT.

The chain's CDR3 is CASSPGQGVYNEQFF. CDR3 DNA sequence: TGTGCCAGCAGCCCCGGACAGGGGGTTTACAATGAGCAGTTCTTC. V usage is TRBV5-4 and J usage is TRBJ2-1; TRBD1 matches at 10 bases. This CDR3 comprises 15 residues. V lost 4 bases to trimming and J lost 4 bases; unmatched junction nucleotides: 5. The germline V gene has CDR1 SGHNT and CDR2 YYREEE (reference sequence). Full variable domain (missing parts from reference TRBV5-4 and TRBJ2-1): ETGVTQSPTHLIKTRGQQVTLRCSSQSGHNTVSWYQQALGQGPQFIFQYYREEENGRGNFPPRFSGLQFPNYSSELNVNALELDDSALYLCASSPGQGVYNEQFFGPGTRLTVL.

The V and J genes are TRBV9 and TRBJ2-2; D might be TRBD1 (5 bases). Germline CDR1 reads SGDLS; CDR2 reads YYNGEE. The CDR3 covers 14 residues. The V end lost 4 bases, the J end lost 7 bases, and 14 bases lay between the germline ends. DNA of the CDR3: TGTGCCAGCAGCACTCTGGCAGGGATCGGGGAGCTGTTTTTT. It yields the protein CASSTLAGIGELFF.

The chain couples TRBV27 to TRBJ2-5, with D possibly TRBD2 on 5 matching bases. From germline, CDR1 is MNHEY and CDR2 SMNVEV (reference sequence). Trimming took off 3 bases at V and 5 bases at J, with 16 bases between the two ends. The CDR3 is 15 residues long. CDR3 nucleotides: TGTGCCAGCAGTTTCCGGGGTCGGAGAGGGGAGACCCAGTACTTC. Translated, it gives CASSFRGRRGETQYF.

A single count supports this clone. The chain carries TRBV7-6 and TRBJ2-5, with a tentative D call TRBD2 (5 bases). CDR1 and CDR2 (germline): SGHVS, FNYEAQ. The ends were cut back, 5 bases at V and 5 bases at J, with 15 bases in the middle. This CDR3 contains 14 residues. The CDR3 DNA sequence: TGTGCCAGCAGCCCTCGACCCCGAGGGGAGACCCAGTACTTC. Its protein product is CASSPRPRGETQYF.

The V call is TRBV20-1, the J call TRBJ2-4, with D tentatively TRBD1 (6 bases). CDR1 and CDR2 from the germline V gene are DFQATT and SNEGSKA (reference sequence). Deletions cut 3 bases from V and 2 bases from J, with 11 bases between. The CDR3 loop spans 14 amino acids. The CDR3 reads CSASDRGTKNIQYF. CDR3 sequence (DNA): TGCAGTGCTAGTGATAGGGGGACCAAAAACATTCAGTACTTC.

V gene TRBV5-1 combines with J gene TRBJ1-1; no clear D gene. Trimming removed 0 bases from V and 4 bases from J, with 10 bases in between. CDR1 SGHRS and CDR2 YFSETQ come from the germline V gene. This CDR3 is 14 amino acids long. The CDR3 reads CASSLALAGTEAFF. The CDR3 DNA reads TGCGCCAGCAGCTTGGCCCTTGCGGGCACTGAAGCTTTCTTT.

The chain recombines TRBV7-9 with TRBJ1-1; possible D gene TRBD1, 5 bases. V lost 2 bases and J lost 5, with 15 bases in between. The V gene's germline CDR1 is SEHNR and CDR2 FQNEAQ (reference sequence). The CDR3 totals 15 residues. CDR3 residues: CASSLPGQGMTEAFF. In nucleotides, the CDR3 is TGTGCCAGCAGCTTACCCGGGCAGGGAATGACTGAAGCTTTCTTT.

The J gene is TRBJ1-6, the V gene TRBV5-5, with 8 bases identical to TRBD1. The CDR3 loop spans 15 amino acids. V was clipped by 4 bases and J by 8 bases; unmatched bases: 8. Germline CDR1 and CDR2: SGHKS and YYEKEE (reference sequence). Here the CDR3 DNA reads TGTGCCAGCAGCCGTAGACAGGGGCTATATTCACCCCTCCACTTT. Translating gives CASSRRQGLYSPLHF.

The chain couples TRBV5-1 to TRBJ2-7; the D gene is possibly TRBD2 (5 bases). Trimming cost V 1 base and J 4 bases, with 6 bases left between them. This CDR3 is built from 12 residues. Germline lookup yields CDR1 SGHRS and CDR2 YFSETQ. The CDR3 loop reads CASSLSGYEQYF. The CDR3, as DNA: TGCGCCAGCAGCTTGTCGGGATACGAGCAGTACTTC. Full variable domain (remainder filled in from reference TRBV5-1 and TRBJ2-7): KAGVTQTPRYLIKTRGQQVTLSCSPISGHRSVSWYQQTPGQGLQFLFEYFSETQRNKGNFPGRFSGRQFSNSRSEMNVSTLELGDSALYLCASSLSGYEQYFGPGTRLTVT.

The chain has TRBV6-1 and TRBJ2-1; D is possibly TRBD2 (5 bases). CDR3 length: 14 residues. Trimming took 2 bases from V and 2 from J, leaving 7 bases between them. Germline values: CDR1 MNHNS, CDR2 SASEGT. The CDR3 DNA sequence: TGTGCCAGCAGTGAACGGGGTACCTACAATGAGCAGTTCTTC. Residues: CASSERGTYNEQFF.